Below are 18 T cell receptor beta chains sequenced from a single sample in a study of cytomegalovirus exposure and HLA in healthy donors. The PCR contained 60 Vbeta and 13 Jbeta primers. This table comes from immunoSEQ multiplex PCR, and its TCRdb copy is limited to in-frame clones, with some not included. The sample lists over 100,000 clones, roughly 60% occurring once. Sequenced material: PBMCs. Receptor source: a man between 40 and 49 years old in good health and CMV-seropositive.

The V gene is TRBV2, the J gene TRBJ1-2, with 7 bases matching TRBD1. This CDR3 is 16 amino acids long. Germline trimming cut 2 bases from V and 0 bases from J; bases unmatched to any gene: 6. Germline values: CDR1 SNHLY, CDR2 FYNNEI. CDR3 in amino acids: CASSERDSLTNYGYTF. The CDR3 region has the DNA TGTGCCAGCAGTGAAAGGGACAGCCTCACTAACTATGGCTACACCTTC.

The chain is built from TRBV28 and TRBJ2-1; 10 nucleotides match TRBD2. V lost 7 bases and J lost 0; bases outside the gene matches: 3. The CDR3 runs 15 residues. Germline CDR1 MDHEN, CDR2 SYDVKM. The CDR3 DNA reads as TGTGCCAGCACCCCTAGCGGGAGCTCCTACAATGAGCAGTTCTTC. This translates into CASTPSGSSYNEQFF.

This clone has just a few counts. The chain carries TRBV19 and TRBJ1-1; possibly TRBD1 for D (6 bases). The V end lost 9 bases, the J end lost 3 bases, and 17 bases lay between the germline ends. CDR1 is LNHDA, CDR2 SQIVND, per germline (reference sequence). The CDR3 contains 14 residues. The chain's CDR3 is CASLLTGVYTEAFF. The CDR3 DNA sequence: TGTGCCAGCTTGCTGACAGGCGTCTACACTGAAGCTTTCTTT.

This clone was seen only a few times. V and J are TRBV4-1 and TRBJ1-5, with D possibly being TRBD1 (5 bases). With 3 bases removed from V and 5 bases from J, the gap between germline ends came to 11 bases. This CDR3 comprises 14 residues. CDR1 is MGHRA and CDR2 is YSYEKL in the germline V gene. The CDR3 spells CASSQSTGDQPQHF. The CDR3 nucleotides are TGCGCCAGCAGCCAGAGTACGGGGGATCAGCCCCAGCATTTT.

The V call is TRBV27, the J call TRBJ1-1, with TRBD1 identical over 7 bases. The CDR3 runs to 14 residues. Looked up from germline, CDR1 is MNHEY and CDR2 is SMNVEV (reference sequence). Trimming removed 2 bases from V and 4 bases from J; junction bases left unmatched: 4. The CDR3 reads CASSLRRGPTEAFF. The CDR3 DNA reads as TGTGCCAGCAGTTTAAGGAGGGGGCCCACTGAAGCTTTCTTT.

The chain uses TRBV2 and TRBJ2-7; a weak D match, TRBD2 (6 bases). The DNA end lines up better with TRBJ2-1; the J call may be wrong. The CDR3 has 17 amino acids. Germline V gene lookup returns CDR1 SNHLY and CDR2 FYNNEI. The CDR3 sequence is CASSEGLPGLRLNEQFF. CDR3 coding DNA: TGTGCCAGCAGTGAAGGTCTACCGGGACTCCGTTTAAATGAGCAGTTCTTC.

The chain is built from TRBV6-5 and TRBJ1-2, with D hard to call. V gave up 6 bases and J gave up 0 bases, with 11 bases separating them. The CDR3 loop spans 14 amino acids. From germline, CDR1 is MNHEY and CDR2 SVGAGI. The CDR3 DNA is TGTGCCAGCAGCCGATTAGTAGCTAACTATGGCTACACCTTC. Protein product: CASSRLVANYGYTF.

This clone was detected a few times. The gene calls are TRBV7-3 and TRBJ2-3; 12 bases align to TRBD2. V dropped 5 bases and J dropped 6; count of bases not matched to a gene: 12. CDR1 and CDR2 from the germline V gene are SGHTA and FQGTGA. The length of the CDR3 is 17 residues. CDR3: CASSPGGLAGLGDTQYF. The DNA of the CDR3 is TGTGCCAGCAGCCCAGGGGGACTAGCGGGTCTGGGGGATACGCAGTATTTT. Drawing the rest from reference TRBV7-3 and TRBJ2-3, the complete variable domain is GAGVSQTPSNKVTEKGKYVELRCDPISGHTALYWYRQSLGQGPEFLIYFQGTGAADDSGLPNDRFFAVRPEGSVSTLKIQRTERGDSAVYLCASSPGGLAGLGDTQYFGPGTRLTVL.

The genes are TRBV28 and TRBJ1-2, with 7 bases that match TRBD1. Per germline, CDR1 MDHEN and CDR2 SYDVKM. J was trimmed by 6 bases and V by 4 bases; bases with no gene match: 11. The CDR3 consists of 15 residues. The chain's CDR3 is CASSWAGRGRNGYTF. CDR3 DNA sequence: TGTGCCAGCAGTTGGGCCGGTAGGGGGCGAAATGGCTACACCTTC.

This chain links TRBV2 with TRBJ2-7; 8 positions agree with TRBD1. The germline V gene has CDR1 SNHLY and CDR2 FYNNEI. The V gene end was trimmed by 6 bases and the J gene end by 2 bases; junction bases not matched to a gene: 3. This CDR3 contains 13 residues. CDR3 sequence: CASSGQGAYEQYF. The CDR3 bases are TGTGCCAGCAGCGGACAGGGAGCCTACGAGCAGTACTTC.

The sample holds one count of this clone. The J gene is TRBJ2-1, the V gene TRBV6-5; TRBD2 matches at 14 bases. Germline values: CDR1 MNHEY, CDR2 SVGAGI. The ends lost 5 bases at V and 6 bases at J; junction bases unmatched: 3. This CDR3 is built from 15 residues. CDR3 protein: CASSTGLAGGNEQFF. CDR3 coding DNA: TGTGCCAGCAGTACCGGACTAGCGGGAGGCAATGAGCAGTTCTTC.

The CDR3 nucleotides are TGTGCCAGCAGTGAATATCGGACAGGGGGTACCCAAGAGACCCAGTACTTC. Its protein is CASSEYRTGGTQETQYF. The V call is TRBV25-1, the J call TRBJ2-5; the match to TRBD1 covers 10 bases. CDR3 length equals 17 residues. CDR1 is MGHDK and CDR2 is SYGVNS in the germline V gene. V was pared by 0 bases and J by 1 base, with 5 bases of the junction left unmatched. The complete variable domain, with remaining parts taken from reference TRBV25-1 and TRBJ2-5, reads EADIYQTPRYLVIGTGKKITLECSQTMGHDKMYWYQQDPGMELHLIHYSYGVNSTEKGDLSSESTVSRIRTEHFPLTLESARPSHTSQYLCASSEYRTGGTQETQYFGPGTRLLVL.

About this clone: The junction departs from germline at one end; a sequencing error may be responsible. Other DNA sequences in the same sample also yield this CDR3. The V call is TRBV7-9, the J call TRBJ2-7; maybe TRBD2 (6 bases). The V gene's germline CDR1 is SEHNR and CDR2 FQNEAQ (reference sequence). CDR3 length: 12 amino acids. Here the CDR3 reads CASRRDSYEQYF. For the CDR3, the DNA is TGCGCCAGCAGGCGGGACTCCTACGAGCAGTACTTC.

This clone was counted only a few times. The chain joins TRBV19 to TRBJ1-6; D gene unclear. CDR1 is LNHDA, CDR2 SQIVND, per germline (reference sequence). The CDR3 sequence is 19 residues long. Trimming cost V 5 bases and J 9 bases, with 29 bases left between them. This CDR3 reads CASSPMEGIGVLGFSPLHF. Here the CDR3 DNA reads TGTGCCAGTAGTCCAATGGAGGGAATTGGAGTATTGGGTTTTTCACCCCTCCACTTT. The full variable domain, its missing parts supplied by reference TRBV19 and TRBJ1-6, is DGGITQSPKYLFRKEGQNVTLSCEQNLNHDAMYWYRQDPGQGLRLIYYSQIVNDFQKGDIAEGYSVSREKKESFPLTVTSAQKNPTAFYLCASSPMEGIGVLGFSPLHFGNGTRLTVT.

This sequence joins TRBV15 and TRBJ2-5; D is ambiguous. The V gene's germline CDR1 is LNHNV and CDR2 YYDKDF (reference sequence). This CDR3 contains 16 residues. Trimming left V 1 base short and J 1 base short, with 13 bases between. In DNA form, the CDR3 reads TGTGCCACCAGCAGAGTCGGGTCTTTAGTCCAAGAGACCCAGTACTTC. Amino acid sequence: CATSRVGSLVQETQYF. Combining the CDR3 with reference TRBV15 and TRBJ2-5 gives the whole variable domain DAMVIQNPRYQVTQFGKPVTLSCSQTLNHNVMYWYQQKSSQAPKLLFHYYDKDFNNEADTPDNFQSRRPNTSFCFLDIRSPGLGDTAMYLCATSRVGSLVQETQYFGPGTRLLVL.

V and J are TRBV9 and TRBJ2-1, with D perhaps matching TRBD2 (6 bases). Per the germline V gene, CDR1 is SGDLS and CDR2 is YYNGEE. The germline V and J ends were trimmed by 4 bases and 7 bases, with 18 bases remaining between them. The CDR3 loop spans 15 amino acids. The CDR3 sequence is CASSLSVGGGNEQFF. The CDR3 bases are TGTGCCAGCAGCCTCTCCGTGGGAGGAGGAAATGAGCAGTTCTTC.

The CDR3 nucleotides read TGTGCCATCAGTGAGAGGGACTCTTACAATGAGCAGTTCTTC. Amino acids: CAISERDSYNEQFF. This sequence joins TRBV10-3 and TRBJ2-1, with a weak D call TRBD2 (6 bases). The CDR3 spans 14 residues. Germline V gives CDR1 ENHRY, CDR2 SYGVKD. With 2 bases removed from V and 4 bases from J, the gap between germline ends came to 9 bases.

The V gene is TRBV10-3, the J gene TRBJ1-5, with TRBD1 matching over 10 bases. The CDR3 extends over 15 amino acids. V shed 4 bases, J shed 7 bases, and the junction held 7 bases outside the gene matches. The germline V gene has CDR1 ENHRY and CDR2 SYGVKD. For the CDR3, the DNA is TGTGCCATCAGTGCAGGGGGGACAGGGGAACAGCCCCAGCATTTT. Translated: CAISAGGTGEQPQHF.